This paragraph reports one TCR beta chain. In the original workflow: Reference gene primer amplification gave estimated nucleated cell counts. Using immunoSEQ multiplex PCR, the repertoire was profiled, and TCRdb retains in-frame clones only, with some absent. V and J calls and clone size are those listed in that table; D and trimming were worked out from the DNA. The sample has some 120,000 clones; over 85% are singletons. Seattle patients were enrolled during active infection and followed longitudinally. The sample belongs to a study of blood T cell repertoires in COVID-19. The wider study: In each case, the material was cDNA or gDNA derived from T cells, B-cell-depleted T cells, or PBMCs.

The sequence came from a man in his 60s with COVID-19, enrolled during active disease. Sequences were obtained from peripheral blood.

In nucleotides, the CDR3 is TGTGCCAGCAGCACCGGGAGGAATTCACCCCTCCACTTT. Encoded protein: CASSTGRNSPLHF. The rearrangement uses TRBV11-1 and TRBJ1-6, with D uncertain. The germline V and J ends were trimmed by 5 bases and 7 bases, with 9 bases remaining between them. The CDR3 is 13 amino acids. The germline CDR1 and CDR2 sequences are SGHAT and FQDESV (reference sequence).